Sequencing of this T cell receptor (beta chain) was carried out in a study of pediatric ulcerative colitis. Study observations and caveats: All ulcerative colitis patients, but no controls, carried two rectal clonotypes. Compared with controls, ulcerative colitis showed greater blood-rectum clone sharing. In rectum, acute severe colitis had expanded clones and less diversity.

Details on this clone: Its target is unknown.

V lost 6 bases and J 2 bases, leaving 15 bases between the germline ends. Germline loops: CDR1 MNHEY, CDR2 SMNVEV (reference sequence). This CDR3 is 15 amino acids long. Controls: normal colonoscopy findings, no IBD within the following year. Sequencing used immunoSEQ multiplex PCR; TCRdb keeps in-frame clones, though not all of them. Found here are tens of thousands of clones, about 89% of them singletons; the top ten hold over 1.3%. Sequencing was carried out using blood. This receptor was identified in a boy between 10 and 17 years old who was a control in a study of pediatric ulcerative colitis. V and J are TRBV27 and TRBJ2-3, with a possible D match to TRBD2 (5 bases). The CDR3 bases are TGTGCCAGCAGACCACTAGGTCAAAACACAGATACGCAGTATTTT. It translates to CASRPLGQNTDTQYF.